A selection of T cell receptor beta chains follows, all from one sample in a study of T cells after yellow fever vaccination. TCRdb used MiXCR to reprocess the 5' RACE reads, holding one entry per CDR3 protein. Of 500,000 to 650,000 distinct CDR3 sequences in the sample, approximately 16% were seen once. Sequencing used PBMCs, obtained about 5 days after the first yellow fever vaccination. The receptors derive from a man aged 18 to 29 who received the YFV17D yellow fever vaccine. CDR3s include the opening cysteine and the closing phenylalanine or tryptophan.

J: TRBJ2-7
V: TRBV5-1
CDR3: CASKGATGAYEQYF

J: TRBJ2-1
V: TRBV21-1
CDR3: CASSNVAGGDNEQFF

J: TRBJ2-5
V: TRBV12-3/TRBV12-4
CDR3: CASSSSTSGLTQYF

J: TRBJ2-3
V: TRBV7-9
CDR3: CATKAGGPVDTQYF

J: TRBJ2-1
V: TRBV12-3/TRBV12-4
CDR3: CASSLIREDEQFF

J: TRBJ1-1
V: TRBV27
CDR3: CATQGAGSTFANTEAFF

J: TRBJ2-5
V: TRBV4-1
CDR3: CASSQVGPFLAGSETQYF

J: TRBJ2-7
V: TRBV29-1
CDR3: CSVERDNSYEQYF

J: TRBJ1-1
V: TRBV11-2
CDR3: CASSQRRLNTEAFF

J: TRBJ1-1
V: TRBV11-1
CDR3: CASSSTYSGNTEAFF

J: TRBJ2-1
V: TRBV11-2
CDR3: CASSLWLAGSDNEQFF

J: TRBJ1-2
V: TRBV15
CDR3: CATSRVRQGLYGYTF

J: TRBJ1-4
V: TRBV7-6
CDR3: CASRDRNEKLFF

J: TRBJ2-5
V: TRBV15
CDR3: CATSRERWVSTETQYF

J: TRBJ1-5
V: TRBV19
CDR3: CASTGGGNQPQHF

J: TRBJ2-5
V: TRBV6-2/TRBV6-3
CDR3: CASSYEAGRTQYF

J: TRBJ2-2
V: TRBV28
CDR3: CASSTDRLLTGELFF

J: TRBJ2-3
V: TRBV30
CDR3: CAWSVPGTDTQYF

J: TRBJ1-2
V: TRBV14
CDR3: CASSEDRFLGYTF

J: TRBJ2-2
V: TRBV12-5
CDR3: CASGLVTGANTGELFF

J: TRBJ2-3
V: TRBV5-1
CDR3: CASSPSSGGATDTQYF

J: TRBJ2-3
V: TRBV4-3
CDR3: CASSQEGAGGTDTQYF

J: TRBJ1-2
V: TRBV9
CDR3: CASSPHDSLGYTF

J: TRBJ2-3
V: TRBV7-8
CDR3: CASSSQGAADTQYF

J: TRBJ1-1
V: TRBV12-3/TRBV12-4
CDR3: CASSLSTEGEAFF

J: TRBJ1-3
V: TRBV18
CDR3: CASSPQTVSSGNTIYF

J: TRBJ2-5
V: TRBV4-1
CDR3: CASSPFFWTQYF

J: TRBJ1-1
V: TRBV29-1
CDR3: CSVGTGGLAEAFF

J: TRBJ1-1
V: TRBV27
CDR3: CASILLDRRTEAFF

J: TRBJ1-1
V: TRBV19
CDR3: CASKVGTHNTEAFF

J: TRBJ2-3
V: TRBV2
CDR3: CASSGSGDTQYF

J: TRBJ1-2
V: TRBV6-5
CDR3: CASSYSGGRLDGYTF

J: TRBJ1-6
V: TRBV28
CDR3: CASSLTRHSPLHF

J: TRBJ2-5
V: TRBV4-3
CDR3: CASSQDYRGQETQYF

J: TRBJ2-5
V: TRBV7-9
CDR3: CASSVSTGAWETQYF

J: TRBJ1-6
V: TRBV15
CDR3: CTTSSVTGDLAPLHF

J: TRBJ2-3
V: TRBV10-3
CDR3: CAIGQDTQYF

J: TRBJ1-1
V: TRBV6-5
CDR3: CASSYVQGDISEAFF

J: TRBJ2-7
V: TRBV3-1
CDR3: CASSQVPSGREQYF

J: TRBJ2-1
V: TRBV2
CDR3: CASRTPPGEQFF

J: TRBJ2-1
V: TRBV20-1
CDR3: CSARGGRTYNEQFF

J: TRBJ2-4
V: TRBV18
CDR3: CASSPYGVVDIQYF

J: TRBJ2-2
V: TRBV12-3/TRBV12-4
CDR3: CASSLVGGWELFF

J: TRBJ1-2
V: TRBV7-2
CDR3: CASSLAYNYGYTF